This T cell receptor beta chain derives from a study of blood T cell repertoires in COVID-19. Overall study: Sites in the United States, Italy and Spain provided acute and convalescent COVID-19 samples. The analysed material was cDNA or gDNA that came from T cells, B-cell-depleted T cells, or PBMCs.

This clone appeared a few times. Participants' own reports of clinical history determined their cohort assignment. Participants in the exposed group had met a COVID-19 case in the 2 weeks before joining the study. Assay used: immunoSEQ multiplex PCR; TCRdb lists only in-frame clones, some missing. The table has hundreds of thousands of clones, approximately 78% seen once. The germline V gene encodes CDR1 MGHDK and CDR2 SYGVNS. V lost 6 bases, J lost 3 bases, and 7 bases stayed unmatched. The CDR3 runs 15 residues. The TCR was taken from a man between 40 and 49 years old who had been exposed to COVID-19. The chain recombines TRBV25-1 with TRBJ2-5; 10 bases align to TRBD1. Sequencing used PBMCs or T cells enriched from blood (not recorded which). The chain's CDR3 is CASSPRTGGEETQYF. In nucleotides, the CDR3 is TGTGCCAGCAGCCCACGGACAGGGGGGGAAGAGACCCAGTACTTC.